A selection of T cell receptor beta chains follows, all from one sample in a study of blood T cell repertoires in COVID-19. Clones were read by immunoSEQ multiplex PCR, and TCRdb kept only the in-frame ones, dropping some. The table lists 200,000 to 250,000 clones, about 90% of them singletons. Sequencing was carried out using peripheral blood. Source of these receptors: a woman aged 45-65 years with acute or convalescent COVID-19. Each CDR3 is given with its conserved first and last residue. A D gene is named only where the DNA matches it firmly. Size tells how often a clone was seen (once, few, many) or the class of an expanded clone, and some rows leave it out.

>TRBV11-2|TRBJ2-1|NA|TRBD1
CASSLEQGGYNEQFF
TGTGCCAGCAGCTTAGAACAGGGGGGATACAATGAGCAGTTCTTC
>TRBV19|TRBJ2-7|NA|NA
CASSAGNNEQYF
TGTGCCAGTAGCGCAGGGAATAACGAGCAGTACTTC
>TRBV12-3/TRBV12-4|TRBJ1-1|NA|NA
CASSPGRGEAFF
TGTGCCAGCAGCCCCGGACGGGGGGAAGCTTTCTTT
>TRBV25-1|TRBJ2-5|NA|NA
CASSVTGRGETQYF
TGTGCCAGCAGCGTTACAGGGAGGGGAGAGACCCAGTACTTC
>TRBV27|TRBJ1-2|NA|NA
CASSSGTYSNYGYTF
TGTGCCAGCAGTTCTGGGACATACTCTAACTATGGCTACACCTTC
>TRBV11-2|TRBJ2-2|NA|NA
CASSGGGPNTGELFF
TGTGCCAGCAGCGGGGGGGGGCCGAACACCGGGGAGCTGTTTTTT
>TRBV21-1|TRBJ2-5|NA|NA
CASSSLTGSWETQYF
TGTGCCAGCAGCAGCCTGACAGGCTCCTGGGAGACCCAGTACTTC
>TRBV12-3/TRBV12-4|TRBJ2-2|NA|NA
CASSLVYTGELFF
TGTGCCAGCAGTTTAGTCTACACCGGGGAGCTGTTTTTT
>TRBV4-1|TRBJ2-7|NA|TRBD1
CASSQQDIGTGAYEQYF
TGCGCCAGCAGCCAACAAGATATAGGGACAGGGGCCTACGAGCAGTACTTC
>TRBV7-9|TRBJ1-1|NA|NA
CASSLQGNTEAFF
TGTGCCAGCAGCTTACAGGGGAACACTGAAGCTTTCTTT
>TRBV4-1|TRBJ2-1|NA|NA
CASSQDLRYNEQFF
TGCGCCAGCAGCCAAGATCTCCGTTACAATGAGCAGTTCTTC
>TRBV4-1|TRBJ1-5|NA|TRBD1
CASSQPHDRGQPQHF
TGCGCCAGCAGCCAACCTCATGACAGGGGGCAGCCCCAGCATTTT
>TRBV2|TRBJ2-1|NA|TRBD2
CASRGTSGGYNEQFF
TGTGCCAGCAGAGGGACTAGCGGGGGGTACAATGAGCAGTTCTTC
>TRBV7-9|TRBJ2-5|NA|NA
CASSLDRLEETQYF
TGTGCCAGCAGCTTAGATAGACTAGAAGAGACCCAGTACTTC
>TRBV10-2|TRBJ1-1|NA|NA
CASTYLLTGNTEAFF
TGCGCCAGCACCTACCTCTTGACAGGGAACACTGAAGCTTTCTTT
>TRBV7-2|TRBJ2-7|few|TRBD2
CASSLFAGGPEQYF
TGTGCCAGCAGCCTATTTGCGGGGGGGCCGGAGCAGTACTTC
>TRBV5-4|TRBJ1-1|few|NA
CASSQGQLEAFF
TGTGCCAGCAGCCAGGGCCAACTTGAAGCTTTCTTT
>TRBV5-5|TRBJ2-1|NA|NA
CASSLGALSYNEQFF
TGTGCCAGCAGCTTGGGGGCGCTCTCCTACAATGAGCAGTTCTTC
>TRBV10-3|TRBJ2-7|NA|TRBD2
CAAGTRIHEQYF
TGTGCCGCGGGGACTAGAATTCACGAGCAGTACTTC
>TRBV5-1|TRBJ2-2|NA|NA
CASSVPGNTGELFF
TGCGCCAGCAGCGTACCAGGGAACACCGGGGAGCTGTTTTTT
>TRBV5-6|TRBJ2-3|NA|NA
CASSFRTEDTQYF
TGTGCCAGCAGCTTCCGGACAGAAGATACGCAGTATTTT
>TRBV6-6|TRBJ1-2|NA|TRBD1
CASSDRPYGYTF
TGTGCCAGCTCGGACAGGCCCTATGGCTACACCTTC
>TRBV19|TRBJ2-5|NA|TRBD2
CASSIGTSGRSSQETQYF
TGTGCCAGTAGTATTGGGACTAGCGGGAGAAGTTCCCAAGAGACCCAGTACTTC
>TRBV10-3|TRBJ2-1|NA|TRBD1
CAISPGQVPNEQFF
TGTGCCATCAGTCCGGGACAGGTACCTAATGAGCAGTTCTTC
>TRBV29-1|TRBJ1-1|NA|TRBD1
CSASKTGAEAFF
TGCAGCGCTTCGAAGACAGGGGCTGAAGCTTTCTTT
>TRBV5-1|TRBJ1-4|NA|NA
CASSLGQGFVEKLFF
TGCGCCAGCAGCTTGGGCCAGGGTTTTGTTGAAAAACTGTTTTTT
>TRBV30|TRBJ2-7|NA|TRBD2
CAWSVRGGYEQYF
TGTGCCTGGAGTGTACGGGGGGGTTACGAGCAGTACTTC
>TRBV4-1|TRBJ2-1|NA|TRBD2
CASSQDFGLAGYNEQFF
TGCGCCAGCAGCCAAGATTTCGGTCTAGCGGGCTACAATGAGCAGTTCTTC
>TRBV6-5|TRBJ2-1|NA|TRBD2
CASNRASGNNEQFF
TGTGCCAGCAATCGAGCTAGCGGGAACAATGAGCAGTTCTTC
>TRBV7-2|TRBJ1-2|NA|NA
CASSLPGGHYGYTF
TGTGCCAGCAGCTTGCCTGGGGGCCACTATGGCTACACCTTC
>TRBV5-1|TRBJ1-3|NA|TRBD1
CASSALQGAGAGNTIYF
TGCGCCAGCAGCGCCCTACAGGGGGCAGGAGCTGGAAACACCATATATTTT
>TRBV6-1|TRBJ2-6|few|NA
CASSEAWRAGANVLTF
TGTGCCAGCAGTGAAGCTTGGCGGGCTGGGGCCAACGTCCTGACTTTC
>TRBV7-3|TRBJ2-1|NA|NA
CASSPSGGGPREQFF
TGTGCCAGCAGCCCGTCGGGCGGGGGCCCTCGTGAGCAGTTCTTC
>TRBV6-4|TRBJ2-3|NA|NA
CASSEGAFTDTQYF
TGTGCCAGCAGTGAGGGGGCCTTCACAGATACGCAGTATTTT
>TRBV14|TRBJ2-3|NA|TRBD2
CASSQLAGFTDTQYF
TGTGCCAGCAGCCAGTTAGCGGGGTTCACAGATACGCAGTATTTT
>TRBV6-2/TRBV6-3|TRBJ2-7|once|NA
CASSYLVEGEQYF
TGTGCCAGCAGTTACCTGGTAGAGGGAGAGCAGTACTTC
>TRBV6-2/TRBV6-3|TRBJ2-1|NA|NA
CASSYGGYYNEQFF
TGTGCCAGCAGTTACGGAGGCTACTACAATGAGCAGTTCTTC
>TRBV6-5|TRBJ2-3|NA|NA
CASSFHGTLEDTQYF
TGTGCCAGCAGTTTTCACGGGACTCTAGAGGATACGCAGTATTTT
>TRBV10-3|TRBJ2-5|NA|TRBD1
CATGDREQETQYF
TGTGCCACTGGGGACAGGGAACAAGAGACCCAGTACTTC
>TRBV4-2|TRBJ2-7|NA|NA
CASSQEGLSYEQYF
TGTGCCAGCAGCCAAGAAGGACTCTCCTACGAGCAGTACTTC
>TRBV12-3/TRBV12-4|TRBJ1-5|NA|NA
CASSLGELQPQHF
TGTGCCAGCAGTTTAGGGGAGCTTCAGCCCCAGCATTTT
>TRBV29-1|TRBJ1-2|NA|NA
CSVLQVSYGYTF
TGCAGCGTATTACAGGTTTCCTATGGCTACACCTTC
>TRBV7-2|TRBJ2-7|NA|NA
CASSLDASGIPYF
TGTGCCAGCAGCTTAGACGCGTCAGGGATCCCGTACTTC
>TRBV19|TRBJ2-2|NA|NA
CASSYGGPGTGELFF
TGTGCCAGTAGTTACGGGGGGCCCGGTACCGGGGAGCTGTTTTTT
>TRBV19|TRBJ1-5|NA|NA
CASSIIPGSNQPQHF
TGTGCCAGTAGTATAATACCGGGTAGCAATCAGCCCCAGCATTTT
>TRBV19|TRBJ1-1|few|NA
CASSMLAGNTEAFF
TGTGCCAGTAGTATGTTGGCAGGGAACACTGAAGCTTTCTTT
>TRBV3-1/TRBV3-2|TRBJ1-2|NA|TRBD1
CASSFPGQGVYGYTF
TGTGCCAGCAGCTTTCCGGGACAGGGCGTCTATGGCTACACCTTC
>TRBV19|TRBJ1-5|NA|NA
CASRDLSGNQPQHF
TGTGCCAGTAGGGACCTTTCAGGGAATCAGCCCCAGCATTTT
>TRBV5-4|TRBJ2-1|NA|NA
CASSPPPGAQGSYNEQFF
TGTGCCAGCAGCCCACCACCTGGAGCGCAGGGGTCCTACAATGAGCAGTTCTTC
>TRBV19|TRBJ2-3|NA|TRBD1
CATSRWDRGVGTDTQYF
TGTGCCACAAGTAGATGGGACAGGGGGGTCGGGACAGATACGCAGTATTTT
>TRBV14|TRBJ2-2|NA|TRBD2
CASSLVSGSTGELFF
TGTGCCAGCAGCCTTGTTAGCGGGAGTACCGGGGAGCTGTTTTTT
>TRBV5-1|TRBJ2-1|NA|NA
CASSWGGLPTYNEQFF
TGCGCCAGCAGCTGGGGTGGACTACCCACCTACAATGAGCAGTTCTTC
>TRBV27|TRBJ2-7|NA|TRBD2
CASSGLAGREQYF
TGTGCCAGCAGTGGACTAGCGGGACGCGAGCAGTACTTC
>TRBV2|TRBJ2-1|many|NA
CASSEAPGKNEQFF
TGTGCCAGCAGTGAAGCGCCGGGGAAGAATGAGCAGTTCTTC
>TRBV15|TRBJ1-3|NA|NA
CATSRGGRLIAGNTIYF
TGTGCCACCAGCAGAGGGGGCAGGCTTATAGCTGGAAACACCATATATTTT